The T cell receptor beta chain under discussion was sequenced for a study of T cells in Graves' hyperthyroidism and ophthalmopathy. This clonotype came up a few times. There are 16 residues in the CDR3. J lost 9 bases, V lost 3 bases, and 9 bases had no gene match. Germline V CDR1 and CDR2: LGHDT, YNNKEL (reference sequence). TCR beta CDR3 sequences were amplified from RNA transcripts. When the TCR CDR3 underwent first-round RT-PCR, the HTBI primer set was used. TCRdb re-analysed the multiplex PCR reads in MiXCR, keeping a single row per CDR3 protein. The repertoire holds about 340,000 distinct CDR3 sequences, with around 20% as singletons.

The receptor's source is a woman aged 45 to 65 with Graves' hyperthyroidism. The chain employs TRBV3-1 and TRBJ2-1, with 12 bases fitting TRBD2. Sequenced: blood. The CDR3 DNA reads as TGTGCCAGCAGCCAGGCCGGAGCTAGCGGGAGGGCTGAGCAGTTCTTC. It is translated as CASSQAGASGRAEQFF.